This TCR beta chain was documented in a study of blood T cells in healthy people across ages. The study, taken as a whole, reports: Both naive CD4+ cell counts and diversity were greater in long-lived donors than in aged donors. The fall in TCR beta diversity per million T cells was roughly linear with age.

In germline, CDR1 is LNHNV, CDR2 YYDKDF (reference sequence). Trimming removed 1 base at V and 0 bases at J, with 7 bases between. The CDR3 consists of 15 residues. Primers used in a second PCR of roughly 6 to 11 cycles were a sample-barcoded 5' primer and a J-beta primer mix. TCRdb reprocessed the 5' RACE reads via MiXCR and lists one record per CDR3 protein. The sample contains around 1,900,000 distinct CDR3 sequences, roughly 43% of which appear only once. Note on this clonotype: The antigen remains unidentified.

The chain has TRBV15 and TRBJ2-1, with D unresolved. The sequenced sample was blood. The sequence derives from a human donor in good health. Here the CDR3 reads CATSRGVISYNEQFF. The CDR3 nucleotides read TGTGCCACCAGCAGAGGGGTGATCTCCTACAATGAGCAGTTCTTC.